These 8 T cell receptor beta chains were all obtained from the same sample, sequenced in a study of T cells in Graves' hyperthyroidism and ophthalmopathy. Amplified TCR beta CDR3 regions derived from RNA transcripts. The HTBI primer set served for first-round RT-PCR of the TCR CDR3. From the multiplex PCR reads, TCRdb called clonotypes with MiXCR, one entry per CDR3 protein. The sample has hundreds of thousands of distinct CDR3 sequences; 14% are singletons. Sequencing used blood. Receptor source: a woman between 18 and 30 years old with Graves' hyperthyroidism.

This clonotype was detected ten times or more. This chain joins TRBV11-2 and TRBJ2-1, with 7 bases aligning to TRBD1. The J segment lost 7 bases and the V segment lost 2 bases, leaving 2 bases of the junction unmatched. This CDR3 is built from 13 residues. Germline CDR1 and CDR2: SGHAT and FQNNGV. The CDR3 protein is CASSLNRGNEQFF. CDR3 DNA sequence: TGTGCCAGCAGCTTAAACAGGGGAAATGAGCAGTTCTTC.

In this sample, this clonotype turned up many times. The V call is TRBV7-8, the J call TRBJ2-7; no firm D call. The CDR3 has 13 amino acids. Trimming left V 5 bases short and J 6 bases short, with 14 bases between. The germline V gene has CDR1 SGHVS and CDR2 FQNEAQ. CDR3 region: CASSLRPDREQYF. In DNA, the CDR3 is TGTGCCAGCAGCCTCAGACCGGACCGCGAGCAGTACTTC.

This clonotype was seen ten or more times. This rearrangement joins TRBV12-3 or TRBV12-4 to TRBJ2-5; the D is unclear. Trimming pared 0 bases from V and 6 bases from J, leaving 5 bases between. The CDR3 is made up of 12 amino acids. CDR3 amino acids: CASSLAGKTQYF. The CDR3 bases are TGTGCCAGCAGTTTAGCAGGCAAGACCCAGTACTTC.

This clonotype was seen many times. CDR3 nucleotides: TGTGCCAGCAGTCCCGGACCCGAGGAGCAGTTCTTC. Translating gives CASSPGPEEQFF. The chain uses TRBV12-3 or TRBV12-4 and TRBJ2-1; D is uncertain. The CDR3 is made up of 12 amino acids. Trimming took 5 bases from V and 10 from J, leaving 12 bases between them.

This clonotype was observed many times. The genes are TRBV20-1 and TRBJ2-7; maybe TRBD2 (5 bases). CDR1 and CDR2 (germline): DFQATT, SNEGSKA (reference sequence). V lost 6 bases and J 2 bases, leaving 14 bases between the germline ends. This CDR3 has 13 amino acids. DNA of the CDR3: TGCAGTGCCCCCCGAGGGAAAACCTACGAGCAGTACTTC. It specifies CSAPRGKTYEQYF.

Ten or more counts support this clonotype. The chain has TRBV30 and TRBJ1-2, with a possible D match to TRBD1 (6 bases). This CDR3 spans 15 amino acids. Germline V gives CDR1 GTSNPN, CDR2 SVGIG (reference sequence). With 0 bases removed from V and 4 bases from J, the gap between germline ends came to 15 bases. The CDR3 region has the DNA TGTGCCTGGAGTGTAAGGACTACAGGGAGCTATGGCTACACCTTC. Its protein is CAWSVRTTGSYGYTF.

This sequence joins TRBV2 and TRBJ2-5; TRBD2 matches at 13 bases. The length of the CDR3 is 17 residues. Germline lookup yields CDR1 SNHLY and CDR2 FYNNEI. The V segment lost 5 bases and the J segment 4 bases; nucleotides outside the gene matches: 10. The CDR3 region is CASSQFLTSGRSETQYF. For the CDR3, the DNA is TGTGCCAGCAGTCAGTTTCTGACTAGCGGGAGGTCAGAGACCCAGTACTTC.

The genes are TRBV7-9 and TRBJ2-1; 9 nucleotides match TRBD2. J was trimmed by 5 bases and V by 3 bases; bases with no gene match: 20. Germline values: CDR1 SEHNR, CDR2 FQNEAQ (reference sequence). The CDR3 contains 20 residues. CDR3 in amino acids: CASSFSRREGHIGYNNEQFF. The CDR3 nucleotides are TGTGCCAGCAGCTTCTCACGGCGGGAGGGCCATATCGGGTATAACAATGAGCAGTTCTTC.